This T cell receptor beta chain derives from a study of blood T cell repertoires in COVID-19. Overall study context: Specimens from acute and convalescent COVID-19 originated in the United States, Italy and Spain. PBMCs, B-cell-depleted T cells, or T cells were the source of the cDNA or gDNA that made up the material.

This clone showed up just once. Per the original methods: It was from reference gene primer amplification that nucleated cell counts were estimated. Data came from immunoSEQ multiplex PCR; TCRdb stores just in-frame clones and leaves some out. Clone size and the V and J calls come from that table; the DNA yielded D and trimming. The data hold more than 45,000 clones, with less than 95% observed a single time. V gave up 6 bases and J gave up 2 bases, with 14 bases separating them. CDR1 is LGHDT and CDR2 is YNNKEL in the germline V gene (reference sequence). This CDR3 contains 15 residues. The genes are TRBV3-1 (or the pseudogene TRBV3-2) and TRBJ2-1; D is uncertain. The source material was peripheral blood. The TCR was taken from a man between 65 and 80 years old with acute or convalescent COVID-19. The DNA of the CDR3 is TGTGCCAGCAGTCGAGACGGGTTTACCTACAATGAGCAGTTCTTC. Translated, it gives CASSRDGFTYNEQFF.